This T cell receptor (beta chain) derives from a study of T cell changes during pregnancy in multiple sclerosis. Worth noting for this clone: One end of the junction varies from germline; a read error may be responsible.

The CDR3 sequence is 8 residues long. Germline V lookup: CDR1 MNHEY, CDR2 SMNVEV (reference sequence). Clones were read by immunoSEQ multiplex PCR, and TCRdb kept only the in-frame ones, dropping some. The sample has about 42,000 clones; around 92% are singletons. The TCR comes from a female donor in good health, enrolled as a control in a pregnancy study. The chain uses TRBV27 and TRBJ1-2; D not resolved. Sequencing used CD4+ T cells from peripheral blood mononuclear cells, obtained in the second trimester of pregnancy. The CDR3 DNA sequence: TGTGCCAGCAGCCCCCCCCTCTTC. Amino acids: CASSPPLF.